The entry that follows covers one T cell receptor (beta chain) sequence. These data belong to a study of CD8 T cells in Susac syndrome. RNA totalling roughly 0.45 to 1 ug underwent reverse transcription with random hexamers. Each CDR3 protein gets one entry after TCRdb re-called the immunoSEQ multiplex PCR reads with MiXCR. The data show roughly 150,000 distinct CDR3 sequences, with around 95% seen just once and about 0.21% held by the top ten. The CDR3 extends over 13 amino acids. Germline values: CDR1 SGHVS, CDR2 FNYEAQ. The V gene lost 4 bases and the J gene lost 3 bases, with 6 bases spanning the gap.

This TCR derives from a human donor with multiple sclerosis. The chain is built from TRBV7-6 and TRBJ2-2; TRBD2 is a possible D gene (5 bases). The sample consisted of CD8+ T cells from PBMCs. In nucleotides, the CDR3 is TGTGCCAGCAGCTGGGAGTACACCGGGGAGCTGTTTTTT. It translates to CASSWEYTGELFF.